This entry lists 30 T cell receptor beta chains sequenced from one sample in a study of T cell changes during pregnancy in multiple sclerosis. Measured with immunoSEQ multiplex PCR; TCRdb has only the in-frame clones, and not every one. The table records 25,000 to 35,000 clones, 89% of them present only once. The specimen comprised CD8+ T cells from peripheral blood mononuclear cells, sampled in the second trimester of pregnancy. These receptors were taken from a female donor with multiple sclerosis, enrolled in a pregnancy study.

The chain couples TRBV4-1 to TRBJ2-1, with 10 bases matching TRBD2. The junction had 8 bases not matched to a gene; V was cut back by 5 bases and J by 4 bases. The CDR3 consists of 16 residues. Germline values: CDR1 MGHRA, CDR2 YSYEKL. CDR3 region: CASSTSSGGFYNEQFF. For the CDR3, the DNA is TGCGCCAGCAGCACCTCTAGCGGGGGATTTTACAATGAGCAGTTCTTC.

In its sample, this clone was seen a few times. The rearrangement links TRBV20-1 to TRBJ1-1, with D hard to call. CDR1 DFQATT and CDR2 SNEGSKA come from the germline V gene (reference sequence). This CDR3 spans 11 amino acids. The CDR3 reads CIGEGDTEAFF. In nucleotides, the CDR3 is TGCATTGGAGAGGGAGACACTGAAGCTTTCTTT.

The chain is built from TRBV11-2 and TRBJ1-2, with 8 nucleotides matching TRBD1. J gave up 6 bases and V 4 bases, and 10 bases lay outside the gene matches. The germline V gene encodes CDR1 SGHAT and CDR2 FQNNGV. The CDR3 loop spans 15 amino acids. The CDR3 bases are TGTGCCAGCAGCTCCATTCGGACAGGGTTGGATGGCTACACCTTC. The encoded protein is CASSSIRTGLDGYTF.

This rearrangement joins TRBV7-9 to TRBJ2-5; possibly TRBD1 for D (6 bases). This CDR3 has 16 residues. The germline V gene has CDR1 SEHNR and CDR2 FQNEAQ (reference sequence). Trimming stripped 2 bases from V and 4 bases from J, with 17 bases between. In nucleotides, the CDR3 is TGTGCCAGCAGCTTACTCCAGGGGAAGGGGGTAGAGACCCAGTACTTC. It yields the protein CASSLLQGKGVETQYF.

The V and J genes are TRBV10-3 and TRBJ2-2; 9 nucleotides line up with TRBD2. Germline CDR1 reads ENHRY; CDR2 reads SYGVKD. This CDR3 is built from 16 residues. V shed 2 bases and J 7 bases; nucleotides not matched to a gene: 8. The CDR3 loop is CAISELAGGQGGELFF. In DNA form, the CDR3 reads TGTGCCATCAGTGAGCTGGCGGGGGGGCAAGGCGGGGAGCTGTTTTTT.

The chain employs TRBV19 and TRBJ1-1; no clear D. In germline, CDR1 is LNHDA, CDR2 SQIVND (reference sequence). V was trimmed by 1 base and J by 2 bases, leaving 11 bases between them. The CDR3 has 15 residues. This chain's CDR3 is CASSIGNSFNTEAFF. CDR3 nucleotides: TGTGCCAGTAGTATAGGCAACAGTTTTAACACTGAAGCTTTCTTT.

This rearrangement joins TRBV6-5 to TRBJ1-4; D may be TRBD1 (5 bases). Trimming took 2 bases from V and 8 from J, leaving 12 bases between them. The CDR3 has 14 residues. The germline V gene encodes CDR1 MNHEY and CDR2 SVGAGI. CDR3 nucleotide sequence: TGTGCCAGCAGTTACACGACAGTGGGCGAAAAACTGTTTTTT. It codes for CASSYTTVGEKLFF.

This clone was seen a single time. The chain joins TRBV28 to TRBJ1-1, with D hard to call. The CDR3 loop spans 21 amino acids. The germline V gene encodes CDR1 MDHEN and CDR2 SYDVKM. V was shortened by 1 base and J by 1 base, with 28 bases between the two germline ends. CDR3 bases: TGTGCCAGCAGTTTATCGGTTTTCGAGGTCTCATCCTGGTATGGGAACACTGAAGCTTTCTTT. Translating it yields CASSLSVFEVSSWYGNTEAFF.

The chain uses TRBV2 and TRBJ2-2, with D possibly matching TRBD1 (6 bases). With 7 bases removed from V and 5 bases from J, the gap between germline ends came to 20 bases. The length of the CDR3 is 16 residues. CDR1 and CDR2 from the germline V gene are SNHLY and FYNNEI. CDR3: CASTPEVTGRTGELFF. CDR3 nucleotide sequence: TGTGCCAGCACCCCGGAGGTAACAGGGCGGACCGGGGAGCTGTTTTTT. The complete variable domain, with remaining parts taken from reference TRBV2 and TRBJ2-2, reads EPEVTQTPSHQVTQMGQEVILRCVPISNHLYFYWYRQILGQKVEFLVSFYNNEISEKSEIFDDQFSVERPDGSNFTLKIRSTKLEDSAMYFCASTPEVTGRTGELFFGEGSRLTVL.

The J gene is TRBJ1-4, the V gene TRBV7-6; D may be TRBD1 (5 bases). Trimming removed 4 bases at V and 8 bases at J, with 17 bases between. The CDR3 covers 15 residues. CDR1 is SGHVS, CDR2 FNYEAQ, per germline. The CDR3 bases are TGTGCCAGCAGCTCCTCCGGGGGGGAGGGAGAAAAACTGTTTTTT. It is translated as CASSSSGGEGEKLFF.

The gene calls are TRBV6-1 and TRBJ1-1; no definite D call. CDR1 and CDR2 (germline): MNHNS, SASEGT. Trimming shortened V by 6 bases and J by 4 bases, and 12 bases separated the two germline ends. The CDR3 consists of 13 residues. The CDR3 sequence: CASRDTGSTEAFF. CDR3 DNA: TGTGCCAGCAGAGATACCGGGAGCACTGAAGCTTTCTTT.

The chain recombines TRBV7-2 with TRBJ1-5; D is ambiguous. V was clipped by 1 base and J by 16 bases, with 17 bases between them. Germline lookup yields CDR1 SGHTA and CDR2 FQGNSA. This CDR3 comprises 13 residues. CDR3 residues: CASSLGGRRFLHF. The CDR3 region has the DNA TGTGCCAGCAGCTTAGGAGGAAGACGATTCCTACATTTT.

The chain has TRBV9 and TRBJ1-6; 10 nucleotides line up with TRBD1. The junction had 6 bases not matched to a gene; V was cut back by 3 bases and J by 6 bases. This CDR3 region has 16 residues. Germline values: CDR1 SGDLS, CDR2 YYNGEE. DNA for the CDR3: TGTGCCAGCAGCGCTTCCGGGACAGGGGCTAATTCACCCCTCCACTTT. It is translated as CASSASGTGANSPLHF.

The gene calls are TRBV28 and TRBJ2-7; 10 positions agree with TRBD2. V dropped 2 bases and J dropped 7; count of bases not matched to a gene: 14. Germline CDR1 MDHEN, CDR2 SYDVKM. The CDR3 sequence is 17 residues long. CDR3 DNA: TGTGCCAGCAGTTTAAGTAGTAGGCTAGCGGGAGTAACTGAGCAGTACTTC. Translation: CASSLSSRLAGVTEQYF.

The chain combines TRBV11-2 with TRBJ1-4, with TRBD1 matching 8 bases. There are 16 residues in the CDR3. In germline, CDR1 is SGHAT, CDR2 FQNNGV. With V trimmed by 1 base and J by 3 bases, 4 bases remained unmatched. CDR3 bases: TGTGCCAGCAGCTTAGGCCAGGGGGCAGCTAATGAAAAACTGTTTTTT. Its protein product is CASSLGQGAANEKLFF.

The rearrangement joins TRBV9 to TRBJ2-3, with TRBD2 matching 11 bases. Germline V gene data show CDR1 as SGDLS and CDR2 as YYNGEE. This CDR3 contains 15 residues. V dropped 8 bases and J dropped 3; count of bases not matched to a gene: 8. Here the CDR3 DNA reads TGTGCCAGTATGAAGGGACTAGCGGCGACAGATACGCAGTATTTT. It codes for CASMKGLAATDTQYF.

The V and J genes are TRBV10-3 and TRBJ2-2; TRBD2 is a possible D gene (6 bases). The germline V gene encodes CDR1 ENHRY and CDR2 SYGVKD. V was trimmed by 6 bases and J by 0 bases, leaving 11 bases between them. This CDR3 spans 15 amino acids. As DNA, the CDR3 is TGTGCCATCAGGACCGGGACTTCGAACACCGGGGAGCTGTTTTTT. Protein: CAIRTGTSNTGELFF.

The V gene is TRBV5-4, the J gene TRBJ2-1; 7 nucleotides line up with TRBD2. In germline, CDR1 is SGHNT, CDR2 YYREEE (reference sequence). The CDR3 totals 14 residues. The junction had 3 bases not matched to a gene; V was cut back by 4 bases and J by 2 bases. This CDR3 is CASSPLAAYNEQFF. In DNA form, the CDR3 reads TGTGCCAGCAGCCCCCTAGCGGCCTACAATGAGCAGTTCTTC.

The V gene is TRBV5-6, the J gene TRBJ2-7; 12 nucleotides agree with TRBD2. V dropped 4 bases and J dropped 4; count of bases not matched to a gene: 6. Germline V gives CDR1 SGHDT, CDR2 YYEEEE. CDR3 size: 15 residues. CDR3 nucleotides: TGTGCCAGCAGCCTCGGACTAGCGGGGATATACGAGCAGTACTTC. Residues: CASSLGLAGIYEQYF.

V and J are TRBV6-5 and TRBJ2-5; D might be TRBD2 (5 bases). From germline, CDR1 is MNHEY and CDR2 SVGAGI. V shed 2 bases and J shed 5 bases, with 6 bases lying between them. There are 12 residues in the CDR3. The CDR3: CASSYEGETQYF. DNA for the CDR3: TGTGCCAGCAGTTACGAGGGCGAGACCCAGTACTTC.

The chain couples TRBV9 to TRBJ2-3, with TRBD2 as a possible D gene (5 bases). Germline lookup yields CDR1 SGDLS and CDR2 YYNGEE. The CDR3 has 17 amino acids. V was pared by 0 bases and J by 0 bases, with 14 bases between. CDR3 sequence: CASSVESSGSSTDTQYF. CDR3 bases: TGTGCCAGCAGCGTAGAAAGCAGCGGCTCTAGCACAGATACGCAGTATTTT.

The V gene is TRBV7-2, the J gene TRBJ2-1, with D unclear. The ends were cut back, 5 bases at V and 4 bases at J, with 18 bases in the middle. The CDR3 has 16 residues. The germline gives CDR1 SGHTA, CDR2 FQGNSA. In nucleotides, the CDR3 is TGTGCCAGCAGCCGCGCAGCGCAGATAAGGTACAATGAGCAGTTCTTC. It yields the protein CASSRAAQIRYNEQFF.

The J gene is TRBJ1-1, the V gene TRBV9, with D perhaps matching TRBD1 (6 bases). This CDR3 region has 12 residues. The V gene lost 0 bases and the J gene lost 8 bases, with 8 bases spanning the gap. Germline V lookup: CDR1 SGDLS, CDR2 YYNGEE. For the CDR3, the DNA is TGTGCCAGCAGCGTAGGAGGGGGAGAAGCTTTCTTT. It is translated as CASSVGGGEAFF.

The chain recombines TRBV9 with TRBJ2-6, with D maybe TRBD1 (7 bases). V gave up 0 bases and J gave up 0 bases, with 13 bases separating them. CDR1 and CDR2 (germline): SGDLS, YYNGEE. CDR3 length equals 18 residues. CDR3 region: CASSVAGGGRSGANVLTF. Written as DNA, the CDR3 is TGTGCCAGCAGCGTAGCAGGGGGAGGTCGCTCTGGGGCCAACGTCCTGACTTTC.

The chain joins TRBV27 to TRBJ2-1; 12 nucleotides line up with TRBD2. The junction had 3 bases not matched to a gene; V was cut back by 5 bases and J by 4 bases. The CDR3 is made up of 15 amino acids. Germline V gene data show CDR1 as MNHEY and CDR2 as SMNVEV (reference sequence). In DNA, the CDR3 is TGTGCCAGCAGTGAAGGGACTAGCGGGTACAATGAGCAGTTCTTC. Amino acid sequence: CASSEGTSGYNEQFF.

This sequence joins TRBV6-4 and TRBJ2-1; TRBD2 matches at 11 bases. The CDR3 covers 15 residues. The V gene end was trimmed by 3 bases and the J gene end by 8 bases; junction bases not matched to a gene: 6. Germline-derived CDR1 and CDR2 are MRHNA and SNTAGT. The DNA of the CDR3 is TGTGCCAGCAGTGAGGCTAGCGGGGGGATGTATGAGCAGTTCTTC. Its translation: CASSEASGGMYEQFF.

The V gene is TRBV15, the J gene TRBJ2-7; D might be TRBD2 (6 bases). The CDR3 is 14 residues long. The germline V gene has CDR1 LNHNV and CDR2 YYDKDF (reference sequence). Trimming removed 5 bases from V and 3 bases from J, with 14 bases in between. CDR3 DNA: TGTGCCACCAGCTCTTTGGAGGGACTCTACGAGCAGTACTTC. Translating it yields CATSSLEGLYEQYF.

The V gene is TRBV7-6, the J gene TRBJ2-1; possibly TRBD2 for D (7 bases). The V end was cut by 0 bases, the J end by 0 bases, with 9 bases between. This CDR3 contains 16 residues. Germline CDR1 reads SGHVS; CDR2 reads FNYEAQ. The CDR3 DNA reads as TGTGCCAGCAGCTTAGCGGGAGGGGGCTCCTACAATGAGCAGTTCTTC. Translated: CASSLAGGGSYNEQFF.

The chain combines TRBV6-1 with TRBJ2-1; TRBD2 agrees at 8 bases. CDR3 length: 15 amino acids. The germline CDR1 and CDR2 sequences are MNHNS and SASEGT. The ends lost 3 bases at V and 4 bases at J; junction bases unmatched: 5. DNA for the CDR3: TGTGCCAGCAGTGAGGCGGGGGGAAAATACAATGAGCAGTTCTTC. Its translation: CASSEAGGKYNEQFF.

This sequence joins TRBV2 and TRBJ2-2; D is unclear. Trimming cost V 1 base and J 1 base, with 4 bases left between them. CDR1 is SNHLY and CDR2 is FYNNEI in the germline V gene. This CDR3 contains 14 residues. This chain's CDR3 is CASSEGQNTGELFF. The CDR3 coding sequence is TGTGCCAGCAGTGAAGGACAGAACACCGGGGAGCTGTTTTTT.